This T cell receptor (beta chain) was identified during a study of blood T cell repertoires in COVID-19. The data were produced by immunoSEQ multiplex PCR, yet TCRdb's version contains in-frame clones alone and is incomplete. The table records tens of thousands of clones, 65% to 75% of them present only once. The CDR3 runs 16 residues. Trimming at V came to 0 bases and at J to 7 bases, leaving 8 bases not matched to a gene. The V gene's germline CDR1 is SGDLS and CDR2 YYNGEE. Sequencing used peripheral blood. This clonotype originated in an elderly woman with acute or convalescent COVID-19. The chain is built from TRBV9 and TRBJ2-1, with TRBD2 identical over 9 bases. DNA of the CDR3: TGTGCCAGCAGCGTAGAAATAGCGGGAGTCGATAATGAGCAGTTCTTC. Translating gives CASSVEIAGVDNEQFF.